Described below is a single T cell receptor (beta chain) sequence and its context. Distinct nucleotide sequences in the sample also encode this CDR3. The germline V and J ends were trimmed by 3 bases and 0 bases, with 8 bases remaining between them. Germline values: CDR1 SGHRS, CDR2 YFSETQ. This CDR3 spans 14 amino acids. Clones were sequenced by immunoSEQ multiplex PCR, and TCRdb holds only the in-frame ones, with some missing. The sample yields 100,000 to 150,000 clones, just under 85% seen once. The data were taken from a study of blood T cell repertoires in COVID-19. Study in general: The cDNA or gDNA used as material had been derived from T cells, B-cell-depleted T cells, or PBMCs.

Material for sequencing was peripheral blood. The gene calls are TRBV5-1 and TRBJ2-3; no clear D. The source is a woman aged 45-65 years with acute or convalescent COVID-19. CDR3 sequence: CASSSETSTDTQYF. As DNA, the CDR3 is TGCGCCAGCAGCTCCGAGACTAGCACAGATACGCAGTATTTT.